Listed below are T cell receptor beta chains from one sample, sequenced in a study of blood T cell repertoires in COVID-19. Only in-frame clones appear in the TCRdb table, and some are missing; sequencing was by immunoSEQ multiplex PCR. The sample contains some 260,000 clones, roughly four fifths of which appear only once. The specimen was peripheral blood. The receptors derive from a man older than 75 with acute or convalescent COVID-19. CDR3s include the opening cysteine and the closing phenylalanine or tryptophan. The order of the fields is V gene, D gene, J gene, clone size, CDR3 DNA, CDR3 protein. D genes are given only for firm matches. Clone size is given for some rows only: seen once, a few or many times, or a class if the clone is expanded.

TRBV24-1	.	TRBJ1-5	.	TGTGCCACCAGTAGTGGCGGGGGCAATCAGCCCCAGCATTTT	CATSSGGGNQPQHF
TRBV18	.	TRBJ2-3	.	TGTGCCAGCTCACCATTCACGGGAATAAAACCAGATACGCAGTATTTT	CASSPFTGIKPDTQYF
TRBV2	TRBD2	TRBJ2-7	.	TGTGCCAGCAGTGAGCTACTAGCGGGAGGTACCCTCCCCCGCGAGCAGTACTTC	CASSELLAGGTLPREQYF
TRBV11-2	TRBD2	TRBJ2-7	.	TGTGCCAGCAGCTTCACTAGCGGGGGGACCTACGAGCAGTACTTC	CASSFTSGGTYEQYF
TRBV23-1	.	TRBJ1-5	.	TGCGCCAGCAGTGCAATTACAGGTCTGTATAGCAATCAGCCCCAGCATTTT	CASSAITGLYSNQPQHF
TRBV18	TRBD1	TRBJ1-1	.	TGTGCCAGCTCAAAGGGGGCGAGGGGCACTGAAGCTTTCTTT	CASSKGARGTEAFF
TRBV19	.	TRBJ2-6	.	TGTGCCAGTAGTATTATTGCAGGGGCTGGGGCCAACGTCCTGACTTTC	CASSIIAGAGANVLTF
TRBV25-1	.	TRBJ2-7	.	TGTGCCAGCACCGAAGGCAGGGGGGACGAGCAGTACTTC	CASTEGRGDEQYF
TRBV24-1	.	TRBJ1-4	.	TGTGCCACCAGTGATCCCGGGGCTAATGAAAAACTGTTTTTT	CATSDPGANEKLFF
TRBV5-4	.	TRBJ2-7	.	TGTGCCAGCAGCTTGGAGGGGGTCCGGTACGAGCAGTACTTC	CASSLEGVRYEQYF
TRBV11-1	.	TRBJ1-1	.	TGTGCCAGCAGCAACAGGGTGGGGGCCACTGAAGCTTTCTTT	CASSNRVGATEAFF
TRBV19	TRBD1	TRBJ1-6	.	TGTGCCAGTAGCGTCGTTTCGACAGGGACCAATTCACCCCTCCACTTT	CASSVVSTGTNSPLHF
TRBV19	.	TRBJ1-5	.	TGTGCCAGTAGTATAAAGGGAGGGCGCAGCAATCAGCCCCAGCATTTT	CASSIKGGRSNQPQHF
TRBV6-5	.	TRBJ1-4	.	TGTGCCAGCAGCCGCTCGGTGACTAAGGATGAAAAACTGTTTTTT	CASSRSVTKDEKLFF
TRBV2	.	TRBJ2-7	.	TGTGCCAGCAGTCGTAGACAGGTTCCTTCCTACGAGCAGTACTTC	CASSRRQVPSYEQYF
TRBV6-2/TRBV6-3	TRBD1	TRBJ1-5	.	TGTGCCAGCAGCTTCGGGACAGGCAATCAGCCCCAGCATTTT	CASSFGTGNQPQHF
TRBV5-1	TRBD2	TRBJ2-1	once	TGCGCCAGCAGCTTGGCTAGCGGGGCTTACAATGAGCAGTTCTTC	CASSLASGAYNEQFF
TRBV3-1/TRBV3-2	TRBD1	TRBJ1-1	.	TGTGCCAGCAGCCCCCGACAGGGAGGCACTGAAGCTTTCTTT	CASSPRQGGTEAFF
TRBV6-2/TRBV6-3	TRBD1	TRBJ1-4	.	TGTGCCAGCAGTTACCTCCGGACAGGGGGGTATGAAAAACTGTTTTTT	CASSYLRTGGYEKLFF
TRBV24-1	TRBD1	TRBJ2-1	.	TGTGCCACCAGTGAGGGGGGGACAGGGAATGAGCAGTTCTTC	CATSEGGTGNEQFF
TRBV6-5	.	TRBJ2-2	once	TGTGCCAGCAGTTACTTTAAGGAGAGGGAGCTGTTTTTT	CASSYFKERELFF
TRBV7-2	.	TRBJ2-5	.	TGTGCCAGCAGCTTAGCGATGGGGGGGCGAGAGACCCAGTACTTC	CASSLAMGGRETQYF
TRBV19	TRBD1	TRBJ2-7	.	TGTGCCAGTAGTAGACAGGGGGCGTTCTACGAGCAGTACTTC	CASSRQGAFYEQYF
TRBV18	.	TRBJ1-1	.	TGTGCCAGCTCAGAGGGCCTGAACACTGAAGCTTTCTTT	CASSEGLNTEAFF
TRBV19	.	TRBJ2-1	.	TGTGCCAGTCTTGGGCAGGAGCAGTTCTTC	CASLGQEQFF
TRBV5-1	.	TRBJ1-3	.	TGCGCCAGCAGCCCCGTTCCAGGGGCCAGCTCTGGAAACACCATATATTTT	CASSPVPGASSGNTIYF